One sample yielded the 32 T cell receptor beta chains listed below, sequenced in a study of cytomegalovirus exposure and HLA in healthy donors. The PCR made use of 60 Vbeta and 13 Jbeta primers. Only in-frame clones appear in the TCRdb table, and some are missing; sequencing was by immunoSEQ multiplex PCR. Here the sample spans about 180,000 clones, about 80% being singletons. The sequenced sample was PBMCs. The receptors here all came from a woman aged 40 to 50 in good health and CMV-seronegative.

The chain has TRBV11-3 and TRBJ1-5; tentatively, D is TRBD1 (6 bases). V was clipped by 4 bases and J by 5 bases, with 9 bases between them. Germline V gives CDR1 SGHNT, CDR2 YENEEA. This CDR3 has 13 residues. The CDR3 DNA reads as TGTGCCAGCAGCTCGTACAGGGATCAGCCCCAGCATTTT. This translates into CASSSYRDQPQHF.

This clone was counted between two and nine times. The chain joins TRBV5-1 to TRBJ2-7; 8 bases line up with TRBD1. CDR3 length: 15 amino acids. V lost 0 bases, J lost 6 bases, and 8 bases stayed unmatched. Germline loops: CDR1 SGHRS, CDR2 YFSETQ. The CDR3 DNA follows: TGCGCCAGCAGCTTGGCCGGACAGGGCTTACGCGAGCAGTACTTC. It encodes CASSLAGQGLREQYF.

V gene TRBV11-2 combines with J gene TRBJ2-7; D remains unclear. V dropped 5 bases and J dropped 0 bases, with 14 bases sitting between them. CDR3 length equals 15 residues. Germline loops: CDR1 SGHAT, CDR2 FQNNGV. For the CDR3, the DNA is TGTGCCAGCAGCCACTATTCGAGTAGCTCCTACGAGCAGTACTTC. Translating it yields CASSHYSSSSYEQYF.

The V and J genes are TRBV28 and TRBJ1-5, with unresolved D. CDR1 and CDR2 (germline): MDHEN, SYDVKM. This CDR3 comprises 14 residues. V was shortened by 3 bases and J by 3 bases, with 9 bases between the two germline ends. The CDR3 region is CASSLRLNNQPQHF. CDR3 bases: TGTGCCAGCAGTTTGAGACTGAACAATCAGCCCCAGCATTTT.

V gene TRBV5-4 combines with J gene TRBJ2-5; D possibly corresponds to TRBD1 (5 bases). Trimming left V 2 bases short and J 2 bases short, with 10 bases between. The germline V gene has CDR1 SGHNT and CDR2 YYREEE (reference sequence). The CDR3 runs to 14 residues. As DNA, the CDR3 is TGTGCCAGCAGCTTTTGGGGCCTACAAGAGACCCAGTACTTC. Encoded protein: CASSFWGLQETQYF.

The rearrangement links TRBV6-1 to TRBJ1-2; D gene ambiguous. The germline V gene has CDR1 MNHNS and CDR2 SASEGT. V lost 0 bases to trimming and J lost 4 bases, with 6 bases between them. The length of the CDR3 is 13 residues. CDR3 loop: CASSEAGVYGYTF. Here the CDR3 DNA reads TGTGCCAGCAGTGAAGCCGGGGTCTATGGCTACACCTTC.

V is TRBV6-5 and J is TRBJ2-7; no firm D call. This CDR3 region has 15 residues. CDR1 is MNHEY and CDR2 is SVGAGI in the germline V gene. Trimming stripped 3 bases from V and 4 bases from J, with 16 bases between. The CDR3 coding sequence is TGTGCCAGCAGTTATGCGGCAGCCACTCATTACGAGCAGTACTTC. Its translation is CASSYAAATHYEQYF.

This sequence joins TRBV29-1 and TRBJ2-3; tentatively, D is TRBD2 (5 bases). V lost 5 bases and J lost 0, with 18 bases in between. The CDR3 is 16 amino acids. Per germline, CDR1 SQVTM and CDR2 ANQGSEA. The CDR3, as DNA: TGCAGCGTTCGCAGCGGAGTGGAATCTAGCACAGATACGCAGTATTTT. Encoded protein: CSVRSGVESSTDTQYF.

This clone was recorded only once. This chain connects TRBV2 to TRBJ1-6; D possibly corresponds to TRBD1 (5 bases). The CDR3 length is 15 residues. Germline-derived CDR1 and CDR2 are SNHLY and FYNNEI. Trimming removed 7 bases at V and 1 base at J, with 11 bases between. CDR3: CASNWGESYNSPLHF. The CDR3 DNA follows: TGTGCCAGCAACTGGGGGGAATCCTATAATTCACCCCTCCACTTT. Using reference TRBV2 and TRBJ1-6 for the parts outside the CDR3, the full variable domain is EPEVTQTPSHQVTQMGQEVILRCVPISNHLYFYWYRQILGQKVEFLVSFYNNEISEKSEIFDDQFSVERPDGSNFTLKIRSTKLEDSAMYFCASNWGESYNSPLHFGNGTRLTVT.

This clone was counted only a few times. CDR3: CASSSPKTGPRAFF. The CDR3 nucleotides are TGCGCCAGCAGCTCCCCAAAAACAGGGCCCAGAGCTTTCTTT. The V gene is TRBV4-1, the J gene TRBJ1-1, with D possibly matching TRBD1 (6 bases). Germline V gene lookup returns CDR1 MGHRA and CDR2 YSYEKL. Trimming removed 5 bases from V and 10 bases from J, with 20 bases in between. The CDR3 runs 14 residues.

This chain links TRBV11-3 with TRBJ2-7; maybe TRBD2 (5 bases). The CDR3 has 14 amino acids. Trimming removed 1 base from V and 7 bases from J, with 14 bases in between. Germline assignment: CDR1 SGHNT and CDR2 YENEEA. DNA of the CDR3: TGTGCCAGCAGCTTAGGGGGAGCAGTGGTGGAGCAGTACTTC. Amino acids: CASSLGGAVVEQYF.

In its sample, this clone was seen a few times. This chain's CDR3 is CASSLTGGNTEAFF. The DNA of the CDR3 is TGCGCCAGCAGCTTGACGGGGGGGAACACTGAAGCTTTCTTT. V and J are TRBV5-1 and TRBJ1-1; D might be TRBD1 (5 bases). CDR1 and CDR2 (germline): SGHRS, YFSETQ. Deletions cut 1 base from V and 1 base from J, with 8 bases between. CDR3 length: 14 residues.

The chain recombines TRBV19 with TRBJ2-7; 12 nucleotides match TRBD1. V shed 4 bases, J shed 5 bases, and the junction held 6 bases outside the gene matches. CDR3 length: 15 residues. Germline loops: CDR1 LNHDA, CDR2 SQIVND (reference sequence). CDR3 protein: CASSNTGTGGHEQYF. DNA for the CDR3: TGTGCCAGTAGTAACACCGGGACAGGGGGCCACGAGCAGTACTTC.

The rearrangement links TRBV5-1 to TRBJ1-2, with a possible D match to TRBD1 (5 bases). The CDR3 length is 16 residues. V was clipped by 7 bases and J by 4 bases, with 23 bases between them. Germline loops: CDR1 SGHRS, CDR2 YFSETQ. CDR3 amino acids: CASGWGGLDPVYGYTF. As DNA, the CDR3 is TGCGCCAGCGGCTGGGGGGGTCTCGACCCCGTCTATGGCTACACCTTC.

The J gene is TRBJ2-3, the V gene TRBV7-6; TRBD1 agrees at 8 bases. The ends lost 5 bases at V and 2 bases at J; junction bases unmatched: 9. Germline V gene sequence: CDR1 SGHVS, CDR2 FNYEAQ. CDR3 length equals 16 residues. CDR3 region: CASSLGQGTFTDTQYF. CDR3 nucleotides: TGTGCCAGCAGCCTCGGACAGGGCACCTTCACAGATACGCAGTATTTT.

The V gene is TRBV2, the J gene TRBJ2-5, with 7 bases aligning to TRBD2. V trimming: 6 bases; J trimming: 5 bases; junction bases outside the gene matches: 9. The CDR3 contains 14 residues. Germline lookup yields CDR1 SNHLY and CDR2 FYNNEI. The CDR3 region is CASRGLAVWETQYF. Written as DNA, the CDR3 is TGTGCCAGCAGGGGGCTAGCGGTATGGGAGACCCAGTACTTC.

This sequence joins TRBV11-3 and TRBJ2-3; D call uncertain. Germline V lookup: CDR1 SGHNT, CDR2 YENEEA. Between the trimmed V and J ends, which lost 4 bases and 8 bases, there was a span of 19 bases. The CDR3 runs to 15 residues. The CDR3 loop is CASSSSPGQASTQYF. Here the CDR3 DNA reads TGTGCCAGCAGCTCAAGCCCTGGCCAGGCCAGTACGCAGTATTTT.

The J gene is TRBJ1-1, the V gene TRBV19; TRBD1 agrees at 8 bases. The CDR3 totals 14 residues. Germline CDR1 is LNHDA and CDR2 is SQIVND (reference sequence). V trimming: 3 bases; J trimming: 4 bases; junction bases outside the gene matches: 4. CDR3 sequence reads: CASSIDRGSTEAFF. CDR3 bases: TGTGCCAGTAGTATTGACAGGGGAAGCACTGAAGCTTTCTTT.

The chain combines TRBV6-4 with TRBJ2-2; no clear D gene. V was cut by 3 bases and J by 3 bases, with 11 bases left in between. The CDR3 length is 15 residues. Germline V gives CDR1 MRHNA, CDR2 SNTAGT. The CDR3 loop reads CASSETGVDTGELFF. For the CDR3, the DNA is TGTGCCAGCAGTGAAACGGGTGTAGACACCGGGGAGCTGTTTTTT.

This chain links TRBV18 with TRBJ1-2, with 9 positions matching TRBD1. Germline lookup yields CDR1 KGHSH and CDR2 LQKENI. The V gene end was trimmed by 3 bases and the J gene end by 1 base; junction bases not matched to a gene: 12. This CDR3 contains 18 residues. In DNA form, the CDR3 reads TGTGCCAGCTCACCGTCAACAGGGGGCTTGGGGAGTAACTATGGCTACACCTTC. It specifies CASSPSTGGLGSNYGYTF.

This chain connects TRBV5-6 to TRBJ2-3; TRBD1 might be the D (5 bases). Germline CDR1 reads SGHDT; CDR2 reads YYEEEE. CDR3 length: 14 residues. Trimming pared 0 bases from V and 3 bases from J, leaving 8 bases between. CDR3 DNA sequence: TGTGCCAGCAGCTTGGGGGGCGCGACAGATACGCAGTATTTT. It is translated as CASSLGGATDTQYF. Together with reference TRBV5-6 and TRBJ2-3, the CDR3 gives the full variable domain: DAGVTQSPTHLIKTRGQQVTLRCSPKSGHDTVSWYQQALGQGPQFIFQYYEEEERQRGNFPDRFSGHQFPNYSSELNVNALLLGDSALYLCASSLGGATDTQYFGPGTRLTVL.

The J gene is TRBJ1-1, the V gene TRBV5-6; 8 nucleotides match TRBD1. Germline trimming cut 0 bases from V and 0 bases from J; bases unmatched to any gene: 1. Germline CDR1 reads SGHDT; CDR2 reads YYEEEE. This CDR3 contains 15 residues. CDR3 DNA sequence: TGTGCCAGCAGCTTGGGGACAGGGTTGAACACTGAAGCTTTCTTT. This codes for CASSLGTGLNTEAFF.

V is TRBV7-9 and J is TRBJ1-1; D unclear. V lost 2 bases and J lost 4, with 11 bases in between. CDR1 and CDR2 from the germline V gene are SEHNR and FQNEAQ (reference sequence). This CDR3 comprises 14 residues. The CDR3 reads CASSLSQRGTEAFF. CDR3 in DNA: TGTGCCAGCAGCTTAAGTCAGCGGGGCACTGAAGCTTTCTTT.

The chain recombines TRBV5-4 with TRBJ2-5; D might be TRBD1 (6 bases). Matching the DNA end better, TRBJ2-7 makes the J call doubtful. Germline V gene lookup returns CDR1 SGHNT and CDR2 YYREEE (reference sequence). The length of the CDR3 is 17 residues. CDR3 protein: CASSLGIRDTLFYEQYF. As DNA, the CDR3 is TGTGCCAGCAGCTTGGGGATCCGGGACACCCTATTCTACGAGCAGTACTTC.

The J gene is TRBJ2-2, the V gene TRBV7-9; 7 bases fit TRBD2. CDR3 length: 15 amino acids. The germline gives CDR1 SEHNR, CDR2 FQNEAQ (reference sequence). The junction had 6 bases not matched to a gene; V was cut back by 3 bases and J by 5 bases. The chain's CDR3 is CASSFLRGGTGELFF. The DNA of the CDR3 is TGTGCCAGCAGCTTCTTACGCGGGGGAACCGGGGAGCTGTTTTTT.

This chain connects TRBV7-8 to TRBJ1-5; D is perhaps TRBD1 (6 bases). Germline CDR1 reads SGHVS; CDR2 reads FQNEAQ. The CDR3 has 14 amino acids. Trimming took 4 bases from V and 1 from J, leaving 8 bases between them. For the CDR3, the DNA is TGTGCCAGCAGCTACACAGGGAGCAATCAGCCCCAGCATTTT. Its translation: CASSYTGSNQPQHF.

The V and J genes are TRBV19 and TRBJ2-2; 8 bases fit TRBD1. CDR1 and CDR2 (germline): LNHDA, SQIVND (reference sequence). This CDR3 spans 17 amino acids. V shed 6 bases and J 1 base; nucleotides not matched to a gene: 10. The CDR3 sequence: CASRSGPQGGNTGELFF. Here the CDR3 DNA reads TGTGCCAGTAGGTCCGGGCCACAGGGGGGGAACACCGGGGAGCTGTTTTTT.

The chain links TRBV19 to TRBJ1-5, with TRBD1 as a possible D gene (5 bases). Germline V gives CDR1 LNHDA, CDR2 SQIVND (reference sequence). The CDR3 spans 13 residues. Trimming shortened V by 7 bases and J by 3 bases, and 10 bases separated the two germline ends. Here the CDR3 DNA reads TGTGCCAGTACGGGCAGGGACAATCAGCCCCAGCATTTT. It yields the protein CASTGRDNQPQHF.

The chain joins TRBV5-4 to TRBJ1-2; 7 bases are shared with TRBD1. Trimming took 4 bases from V and 5 from J; bases not matched to a gene: 5. Germline V gene data show CDR1 as SGHNT and CDR2 as YYREEE (reference sequence). CDR3 length: 13 residues. CDR3 amino acids: CASSPDREYGYTF. DNA for the CDR3: TGTGCCAGCAGCCCCGACAGGGAGTATGGCTACACCTTC.

This clone has just a few counts. This sequence joins TRBV10-1 and TRBJ1-1; no definite D call. Germline-derived CDR1 and CDR2 are WNHNN and SYGVQD (reference sequence). The CDR3 extends over 15 amino acids. V lost 6 bases, J lost 8 bases, and 22 bases lay in between. CDR3 region: CASSAVPTAPREAFF. The CDR3 DNA reads TGCGCCAGCAGCGCGGTCCCCACCGCGCCCCGGGAAGCTTTCTTT.

The chain carries TRBV27 and TRBJ2-1; maybe TRBD2 (5 bases). From germline, CDR1 is MNHEY and CDR2 SMNVEV (reference sequence). CDR3 length equals 19 residues. Trimming left V 5 bases short and J 2 bases short, with 25 bases between. CDR3 DNA sequence: TGTGCCAGCAGTACCAAGGCTAGGACGCGACTATTGACCTACAATGAGCAGTTCTTC. Its protein product is CASSTKARTRLLTYNEQFF.

CDR3 sequence (DNA): TGTGCCAGTACCAAGGGGACACTCGCTAACTATGGCTACACCTTC. Translating it yields CASTKGTLANYGYTF. The chain has TRBV19 and TRBJ1-2, with D perhaps matching TRBD1 (6 bases). Germline V gene sequence: CDR1 LNHDA, CDR2 SQIVND (reference sequence). V lost 7 bases and J lost 0, with 15 bases in between. The CDR3 consists of 15 residues.